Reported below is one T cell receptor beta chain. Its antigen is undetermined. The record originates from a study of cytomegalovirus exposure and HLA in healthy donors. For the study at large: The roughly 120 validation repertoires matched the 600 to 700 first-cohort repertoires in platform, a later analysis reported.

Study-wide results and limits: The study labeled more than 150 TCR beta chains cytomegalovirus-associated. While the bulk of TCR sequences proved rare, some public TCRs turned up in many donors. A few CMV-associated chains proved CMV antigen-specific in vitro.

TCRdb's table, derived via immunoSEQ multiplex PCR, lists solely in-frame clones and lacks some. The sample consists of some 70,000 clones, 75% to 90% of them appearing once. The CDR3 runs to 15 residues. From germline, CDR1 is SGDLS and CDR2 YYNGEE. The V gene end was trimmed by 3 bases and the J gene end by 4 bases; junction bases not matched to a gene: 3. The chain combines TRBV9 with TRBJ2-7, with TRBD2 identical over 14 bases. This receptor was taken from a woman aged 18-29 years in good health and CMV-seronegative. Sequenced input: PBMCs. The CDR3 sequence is CASSAGTSGSYEQYF. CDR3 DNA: TGTGCCAGCAGCGCCGGGACTAGCGGGAGTTACGAGCAGTACTTC.